This is a list of T cell receptor beta chains from one sample in a study of T cell responses to AZD1222 COVID-19 vaccine. TCRdb's table, derived via immunoSEQ multiplex PCR, lists solely in-frame clones and lacks some. Found here are 130,000 or so clones, 75% to 95% of them singletons; the top ten hold around 7.2%. The source was peripheral blood, collected on day 0 of AZD1222 vaccination. The receptor source for this set is an adult in good health. Both conserved end residues are part of each CDR3. The order of the fields is D gene, clone size, J gene, V gene, CDR3 DNA, CDR3 protein. A D gene is named only where the DNA matches it firmly. The size of a clone is reported for some rows only, either as once, few or many, or as a class for expanded clones.

d_gene: -; abundance: once; j_gene: TRBJ1-4; v_gene: TRBV9; CDR3nt: TGTGCCAGCAGTCAGGGCGGAACTAATGAAAAACTGTTTTTT; CDR3aa: CASSQGGTNEKLFF
d_gene: -; abundance: -; j_gene: TRBJ1-6; v_gene: TRBV12-5; CDR3nt: TGTGCTAGTGGTTTGAGCTGGGGCGAGCTCAGCTCCTATAATTCACCCCTCCACTTT; CDR3aa: CASGLSWGELSSYNSPLHF
d_gene: -; abundance: -; j_gene: TRBJ2-7; v_gene: TRBV7-2; CDR3nt: TGTGCCAGCAGCCCTCGCGGACTGGAGAGCTCCTACGAGCAGTACTTC; CDR3aa: CASSPRGLESSYEQYF
d_gene: TRBD1; abundance: -; j_gene: TRBJ1-2; v_gene: TRBV11-2; CDR3nt: TGTGCCAGCAGCTTAGAAGCCAGGGGGAACTATGGCTACACCTTC; CDR3aa: CASSLEARGNYGYTF
d_gene: TRBD2; abundance: -; j_gene: TRBJ2-3; v_gene: TRBV30; CDR3nt: TGTGCCTGGCAGGGGACTAGCGGGCAACGGGGACCGCAGTATTTT; CDR3aa: CAWQGTSGQRGPQYF
d_gene: -; abundance: -; j_gene: TRBJ1-2; v_gene: TRBV6-2/TRBV6-3; CDR3nt: TGTGCCAGCAGTTCGGGGAGCTATGGCTACACCTTC; CDR3aa: CASSSGSYGYTF
d_gene: TRBD1; abundance: -; j_gene: TRBJ1-1; v_gene: TRBV23-1; CDR3nt: TGCGCCAGCAGTCAGTGGGACAGGGCTGGAGCTTTCTTT; CDR3aa: CASSQWDRAGAFF
d_gene: -; abundance: -; j_gene: TRBJ2-2; v_gene: TRBV5-4; CDR3nt: TGTGCCAGCAGCTTAAGGACCCTGAACACCGGGGAGCTGTTTTTT; CDR3aa: CASSLRTLNTGELFF
d_gene: -; abundance: -; j_gene: TRBJ1-2; v_gene: TRBV29-1; CDR3nt: TGCAGCGTTCAAAGGGACTATGGCTACACCTTC; CDR3aa: CSVQRDYGYTF
d_gene: -; abundance: -; j_gene: TRBJ1-5; v_gene: TRBV19; CDR3nt: TGTGCCAGTAGTCTCCACGGGGTCGAACAGCCCCAGCATTTT; CDR3aa: CASSLHGVEQPQHF
d_gene: -; abundance: -; j_gene: TRBJ1-5; v_gene: TRBV10-3; CDR3nt: TGTGCCATCAGTGAGACAGGGAACAATCAGCCCCAGCATTTT; CDR3aa: CAISETGNNQPQHF
d_gene: TRBD1; abundance: -; j_gene: TRBJ2-3; v_gene: TRBV4-3; CDR3nt: TGCGCCAGCAGCTACAGGACAGGGGCTAGCACAGATACGCAGTATTTT; CDR3aa: CASSYRTGASTDTQYF
d_gene: -; abundance: -; j_gene: TRBJ1-1; v_gene: TRBV6-5; CDR3nt: TGTGCCAGCATCGGGTCTGGAGCTTTCTTT; CDR3aa: CASIGSGAFF
d_gene: -; abundance: few; j_gene: TRBJ2-2; v_gene: TRBV6-4; CDR3nt: TGTGCCAGCAGTGCAACGAACACCGGGGAGCTGTTTTTT; CDR3aa: CASSATNTGELFF
d_gene: -; abundance: -; j_gene: TRBJ1-1; v_gene: TRBV24-1; CDR3nt: TGTGCCACCAGTGATGATGACAGAAGAGCTTTCTTT; CDR3aa: CATSDDDRRAFF
d_gene: -; abundance: -; j_gene: TRBJ1-2; v_gene: TRBV7-9; CDR3nt: TGTGCCAGCAGCTCCGGGATGCAGCCTAACTATGGCTACACCTTC; CDR3aa: CASSSGMQPNYGYTF
d_gene: TRBD1; abundance: -; j_gene: TRBJ2-7; v_gene: TRBV27; CDR3nt: TGTGCCAGCAGTTACCAGGGACAGAACCCCTACGAGCAGTACTTC; CDR3aa: CASSYQGQNPYEQYF
d_gene: -; abundance: -; j_gene: TRBJ2-2; v_gene: TRBV11-3; CDR3nt: TGTGCCAGCAGCAGTATGGGGAACGGGGAGCTGTTTTTT; CDR3aa: CASSSMGNGELFF
d_gene: -; abundance: -; j_gene: TRBJ2-7; v_gene: TRBV6-2/TRBV6-3; CDR3nt: TGTGCCAGCAGTTCCAACTCATACGAGCAGTACTTC; CDR3aa: CASSSNSYEQYF
d_gene: -; abundance: few; j_gene: TRBJ1-6; v_gene: TRBV28; CDR3nt: TGTGCCAGCAGCCCCGAACTGTGGGAGTCCTATAATTCACCCCTCCACTTT; CDR3aa: CASSPELWESYNSPLHF
d_gene: -; abundance: -; j_gene: TRBJ2-1; v_gene: TRBV28; CDR3nt: TGTGCCAGCAGTTCCTGGACGGAGACCTACAATGAGCAGTTCTTC; CDR3aa: CASSSWTETYNEQFF
d_gene: -; abundance: -; j_gene: TRBJ1-1; v_gene: TRBV3-1/TRBV3-2; CDR3nt: TGTGCCAGCAGCCAGATGTTCATGACTGAAGCTTTCTTT; CDR3aa: CASSQMFMTEAFF
d_gene: -; abundance: -; j_gene: TRBJ1-6; v_gene: TRBV27; CDR3nt: TGTGCCAGCAGTTCCTACCTAGGTTATAATTCACCCCTCCACTTT; CDR3aa: CASSSYLGYNSPLHF
d_gene: -; abundance: -; j_gene: TRBJ2-5; v_gene: TRBV7-6; CDR3nt: TGTGCCAGCAGCTTAGATCTGGGGGTTGGGGAGACCCAGTACTTC; CDR3aa: CASSLDLGVGETQYF
d_gene: -; abundance: -; j_gene: TRBJ2-7; v_gene: TRBV5-1; CDR3nt: TGCGCCAGCAGCTTGGGGGGGAACAGACGCTACGAGCAGTACTTC; CDR3aa: CASSLGGNRRYEQYF
d_gene: -; abundance: -; j_gene: TRBJ2-1; v_gene: TRBV3-1/TRBV3-2; CDR3nt: TGTGCCAGCAGCCAAGAGCCCCTGGAGTACACTGAGCAGTTCTTC; CDR3aa: CASSQEPLEYTEQFF
d_gene: -; abundance: -; j_gene: TRBJ1-4; v_gene: TRBV25-1; CDR3nt: TGTGCCAGCCGAGAAGCTGGGGATAGTAGTGAAAAACTGTTTTTT; CDR3aa: CASREAGDSSEKLFF
d_gene: TRBD1; abundance: -; j_gene: TRBJ2-7; v_gene: TRBV6-5; CDR3nt: TGTGCCAGCAGTTACTCTAGGGACAGGGGATACGAGCAGTACTTC; CDR3aa: CASSYSRDRGYEQYF
d_gene: -; abundance: -; j_gene: TRBJ2-5; v_gene: TRBV5-1; CDR3nt: TGCGCCAGCAGCTTTGGGATAGGGAAAGAGACCCAGTACTTC; CDR3aa: CASSFGIGKETQYF
d_gene: -; abundance: -; j_gene: TRBJ2-7; v_gene: TRBV24-1; CDR3nt: TGTGCCACCAGCGACGGGACTCCGATACAGCAGTACTTC; CDR3aa: CATSDGTPIQQYF
d_gene: TRBD2; abundance: -; j_gene: TRBJ2-1; v_gene: TRBV4-1; CDR3nt: TGCGCCAGCAGCCAAGACGGACCGGGAGGTGTAGATGAGCAGTTCTTC; CDR3aa: CASSQDGPGGVDEQFF
d_gene: -; abundance: -; j_gene: TRBJ1-5; v_gene: TRBV7-2; CDR3nt: TGTGCCAGCAGCTTAGAGCGGGGAAGCAATCAGCCCCAGCATTTT; CDR3aa: CASSLERGSNQPQHF
d_gene: TRBD1; abundance: -; j_gene: TRBJ1-5; v_gene: TRBV4-1; CDR3nt: TGCGCCAGCAGCCAAGAGGGGACAGTGAATCAGCCCCAGCATTTT; CDR3aa: CASSQEGTVNQPQHF
d_gene: -; abundance: -; j_gene: TRBJ1-1; v_gene: TRBV29-1; CDR3nt: TGCAGCGGCGAGACAGGAAGTGGCACTGAAGCTTTCTTT; CDR3aa: CSGETGSGTEAFF
d_gene: -; abundance: -; j_gene: TRBJ2-3; v_gene: TRBV7-2; CDR3nt: TGTGCCAGCAGCTTCGGGGTGAAAGATACGCAGTATTTT; CDR3aa: CASSFGVKDTQYF
d_gene: -; abundance: -; j_gene: TRBJ2-7; v_gene: TRBV7-6; CDR3nt: TGTGCCAGCAGCTTATACAAAGGGGCGCAGTACTTC; CDR3aa: CASSLYKGAQYF
d_gene: TRBD2; abundance: -; j_gene: TRBJ2-1; v_gene: TRBV19; CDR3nt: TGTGCCAGTAGTTCGCGGGAGGCTGGCGGTGGGCAGTTCTTC; CDR3aa: CASSSREAGGGQFF
d_gene: TRBD2; abundance: -; j_gene: TRBJ2-1; v_gene: TRBV11-2; CDR3nt: TGTGCCAGCAGCTTAGGGGTCTCTAGCGGGGAGCAGTTCTTC; CDR3aa: CASSLGVSSGEQFF
d_gene: -; abundance: -; j_gene: TRBJ1-1; v_gene: TRBV7-9; CDR3nt: TGTGCCAGCAGTTTAGGGATTACGGGGAACACTGAAGCTTTCTTT; CDR3aa: CASSLGITGNTEAFF
d_gene: TRBD1; abundance: -; j_gene: TRBJ1-5; v_gene: TRBV28; CDR3nt: TGTGCCAGCAGTACTACAGGGGTGATTCAGCCCCAGCATTTT; CDR3aa: CASSTTGVIQPQHF
d_gene: -; abundance: once; j_gene: TRBJ1-4; v_gene: TRBV5-1; CDR3nt: TGCGCCAGCAGCTCAGGTCAGGTTAATGAAAAACTGTTTTTT; CDR3aa: CASSSGQVNEKLFF
d_gene: -; abundance: -; j_gene: TRBJ2-1; v_gene: TRBV10-1; CDR3nt: TGCGCCAGCAGTGAGTCGAGAGGGCGCGGGACGGGGTTCTTC; CDR3aa: CASSESRGRGTGFF
d_gene: -; abundance: -; j_gene: TRBJ2-4; v_gene: TRBV28; CDR3nt: TGTGCCAGCAGTCAAGGGGTACCCGCAAACATTCAGTACTTC; CDR3aa: CASSQGVPANIQYF
d_gene: -; abundance: -; j_gene: TRBJ2-5; v_gene: TRBV5-1; CDR3nt: TGCGCCAGCAGCTTGGCCCCGGGGAATCAAGAGACCCAGTACTTC; CDR3aa: CASSLAPGNQETQYF
d_gene: -; abundance: -; j_gene: TRBJ2-5; v_gene: TRBV5-6; CDR3nt: TGTGCCAGCAGCCCGCTGAGCAAGTTCCAAGAGACCCAGTACTTC; CDR3aa: CASSPLSKFQETQYF
d_gene: TRBD2; abundance: few; j_gene: TRBJ2-7; v_gene: TRBV2; CDR3nt: TGTGCCAGCACCAAGGGACTAGCGGGAGATGGAGAGCAGTACTTC; CDR3aa: CASTKGLAGDGEQYF
d_gene: -; abundance: -; j_gene: TRBJ1-6; v_gene: TRBV6-5; CDR3nt: TGTGCCAGCAAGTCAGGGGATAGACATAATTCACCCCTCCACTTT; CDR3aa: CASKSGDRHNSPLHF
d_gene: TRBD2; abundance: -; j_gene: TRBJ2-7; v_gene: TRBV9; CDR3nt: TGTGCCAGCAGCGGCGGGGGGAAAGTCGACGAGCAGTACTTC; CDR3aa: CASSGGGKVDEQYF
d_gene: -; abundance: few; j_gene: TRBJ1-5; v_gene: TRBV6-5; CDR3nt: TGTGCCAGCAGTTACCGTGGGTATAGCAATCAGCCCCAGCATTTT; CDR3aa: CASSYRGYSNQPQHF
d_gene: -; abundance: few; j_gene: TRBJ2-1; v_gene: TRBV27; CDR3nt: TGTGCCAGCAGTTCCAACGACTATTTTAAGCAGTTCTTC; CDR3aa: CASSSNDYFKQFF
d_gene: -; abundance: -; j_gene: TRBJ1-5; v_gene: TRBV27; CDR3nt: TGTGCCAGCAGTGCCTACGGACGGGCGGACCAGCCCCAGCATTTT; CDR3aa: CASSAYGRADQPQHF
d_gene: -; abundance: few; j_gene: TRBJ1-5; v_gene: TRBV19; CDR3nt: TGTGCCAGTAGTCCCCTGGGGGCCAGTGGCAATCAGCCCCAGCATTTT; CDR3aa: CASSPLGASGNQPQHF
d_gene: TRBD1; abundance: few; j_gene: TRBJ2-7; v_gene: TRBV10-3; CDR3nt: TGTGCCATCAGTGAGTTGGACAGGGCTTCCTACGAGCAGTACTTC; CDR3aa: CAISELDRASYEQYF
d_gene: -; abundance: -; j_gene: TRBJ2-5; v_gene: TRBV2; CDR3nt: TGTGCCAGCGGACAGAACCAAGAGACCCAGTACTTC; CDR3aa: CASGQNQETQYF
d_gene: -; abundance: -; j_gene: TRBJ1-1; v_gene: TRBV9; CDR3nt: TGTGCCAGCAGCGTAAGCGGGGGCACTGAAGCTTTCTTT; CDR3aa: CASSVSGGTEAFF